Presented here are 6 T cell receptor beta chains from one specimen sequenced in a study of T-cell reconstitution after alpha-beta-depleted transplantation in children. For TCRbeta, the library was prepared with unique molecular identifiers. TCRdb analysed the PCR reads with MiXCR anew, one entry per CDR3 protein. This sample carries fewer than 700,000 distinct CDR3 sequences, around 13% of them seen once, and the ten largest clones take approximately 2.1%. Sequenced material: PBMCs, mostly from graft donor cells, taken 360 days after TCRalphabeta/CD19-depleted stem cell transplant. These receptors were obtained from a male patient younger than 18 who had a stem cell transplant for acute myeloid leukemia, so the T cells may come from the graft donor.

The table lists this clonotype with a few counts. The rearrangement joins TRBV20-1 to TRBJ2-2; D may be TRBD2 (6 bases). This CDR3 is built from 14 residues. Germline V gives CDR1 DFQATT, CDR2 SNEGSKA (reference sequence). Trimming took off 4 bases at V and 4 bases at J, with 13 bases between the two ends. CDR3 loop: CSAIYGRGTGELFF. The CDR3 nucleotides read TGCAGTGCTATCTACGGGAGAGGCACCGGGGAGCTGTTTTTT.

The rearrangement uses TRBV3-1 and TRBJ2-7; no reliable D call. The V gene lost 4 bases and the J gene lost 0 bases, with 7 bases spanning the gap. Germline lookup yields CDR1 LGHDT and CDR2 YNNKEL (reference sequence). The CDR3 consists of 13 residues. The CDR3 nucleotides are TGTGCCAGCAGCCCGACACCCTCCTACGAGCAGTACTTC. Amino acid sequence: CASSPTPSYEQYF.

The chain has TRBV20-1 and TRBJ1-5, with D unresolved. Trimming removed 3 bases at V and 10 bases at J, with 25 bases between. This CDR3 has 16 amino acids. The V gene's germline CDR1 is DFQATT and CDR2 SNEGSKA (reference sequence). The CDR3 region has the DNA TGCAGTGCTAGTTTGGGGTCGGCTGCGGGAATATCCCCCCAGCATTTT. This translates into CSASLGSAAGISPQHF.

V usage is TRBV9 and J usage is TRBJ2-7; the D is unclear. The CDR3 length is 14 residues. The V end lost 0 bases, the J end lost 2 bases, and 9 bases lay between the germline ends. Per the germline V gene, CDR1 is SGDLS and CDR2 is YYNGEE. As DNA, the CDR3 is TGTGCCAGCAGCGTAGATGCAAAGGCCTACGAGCAGTACTTC. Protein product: CASSVDAKAYEQYF.

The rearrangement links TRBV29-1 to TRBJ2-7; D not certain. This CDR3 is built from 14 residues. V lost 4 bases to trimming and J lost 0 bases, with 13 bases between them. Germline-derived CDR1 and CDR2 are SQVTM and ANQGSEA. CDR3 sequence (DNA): TGCAGCGTTGGGAAGGGTCCCAGCTCCTACGAGCAGTACTTC. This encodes CSVGKGPSSYEQYF.

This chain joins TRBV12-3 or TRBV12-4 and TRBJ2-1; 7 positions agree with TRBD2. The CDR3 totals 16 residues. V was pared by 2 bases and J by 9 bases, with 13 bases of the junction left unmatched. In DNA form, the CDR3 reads TGTGCCAGCAGTTTATATGTGGGAGGGCCCGGAGCTGAGCAGTTCTTC. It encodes CASSLYVGGPGAEQFF.